This T cell receptor beta chain was obtained from a study of technical replicates of blood from a few donors. The method was immunoSEQ multiplex PCR; TCRdb's version includes in-frame clones alone and lacks a portion of them. Among roughly 87,000 clones, about 91% were seen once, and the ten largest hold about 0.4%. The CDR3 contains 16 residues. CDR1 is SNHLY, CDR2 FYNNEI, per germline. Trimming removed 4 bases at V and 6 bases at J, with 21 bases between. This clone was picked up one time. Sequencing was done on a sample of T cells isolated from PBMCs. The TCR originated in a human donor in good health. J is TRBJ1-2 and V is TRBV2, with D unclear. The CDR3, as DNA: TGTGCCAGCAGTGGGACTATGGGAACGGGTACACATGGCTACACCTTC. It encodes CASSGTMGTGTHGYTF.